These T cell receptor beta chains were read from a single sample in a study of T cell repertoires in cytomegalovirus infection. MiXCR, applied by TCRdb to the reads, yields one record per CDR3 protein. The sample contains 200,000 to 250,000 distinct CDR3 sequences, roughly an eighth of which appear only once. Sample: PBMCs. These receptors were collected from a human donor in good health (CMV status not recorded). Some clones in this sample may be carry-over from other donors' samples. CDR3s include the opening cysteine and the closing phenylalanine or tryptophan. Fields, in order: CDR3 DNA, CDR3 protein, clone size, D gene, V gene, J gene. A D gene is named only where the DNA matches it firmly. Clone size appears in some rows only: once, few, many, or a class for an expanded clone.

cdr3_nt: TGTGCCAGCAGAGCGGGAGCGTCCTACAATGAGCAGTTCTTC; cdr3_aa: CASRAGASYNEQFF; clone_size: -; d_call: TRBD2; v_call: TRBV28; j_call: TRBJ2-1
cdr3_nt: TGTGCCAGCAGCCAAGCCCCTGGCCCTGGAAACACCATATATTTT; cdr3_aa: CASSQAPGPGNTIYF; clone_size: -; d_call: -; v_call: TRBV14; j_call: TRBJ1-3
cdr3_nt: TGTGCCAGCAGCGTGTCTGCTGAAGAGACCCAGTACTTC; cdr3_aa: CASSVSAEETQYF; clone_size: many; d_call: -; v_call: TRBV7-2; j_call: TRBJ2-5
cdr3_nt: TGTGCCAACTCGGCCCCCTTGACTAGCGGTTACAATGAGCAGTTCTTC; cdr3_aa: CANSAPLTSGYNEQFF; clone_size: many; d_call: TRBD2; v_call: TRBV6-1; j_call: TRBJ2-1
cdr3_nt: TGTGCCAGCAGCTTGGTCCGTGGGGGCGGGCAGTACTTC; cdr3_aa: CASSLVRGGGQYF; clone_size: many; d_call: -; v_call: TRBV7-2; j_call: TRBJ2-7
cdr3_nt: TGTGCCAGCACCGTGACCGGGGGCGGTAATTCACCCCTCCACTTT; cdr3_aa: CASTVTGGGNSPLHF; clone_size: few; d_call: -; v_call: TRBV11-2; j_call: TRBJ1-6
cdr3_nt: TGTGCCAGCAGTACTCGCTTGCGGGGGCCATCCTACGAGCAGTACTTC; cdr3_aa: CASSTRLRGPSYEQYF; clone_size: many; d_call: -; v_call: TRBV6-1; j_call: TRBJ2-7
cdr3_nt: TGTGCCAGCAGCCCCTTGAGGGCGGGAGATCATACGCAGTATTTT; cdr3_aa: CASSPLRAGDHTQYF; clone_size: -; d_call: TRBD2; v_call: TRBV3-1; j_call: TRBJ2-3
cdr3_nt: TGCAGTGCTAGAGATCAAAGCAGGGCAGGTCAGCCCCAGCATTTT; cdr3_aa: CSARDQSRAGQPQHF; clone_size: -; d_call: -; v_call: TRBV20-1; j_call: TRBJ1-5
cdr3_nt: TGCAGTGTTCAAGCGGGAGGGCCCTACGAGCAGTACTTC; cdr3_aa: CSVQAGGPYEQYF; clone_size: many; d_call: TRBD2; v_call: TRBV20-1; j_call: TRBJ2-7
cdr3_nt: TGTGCCAGCAGCGCGGGGAGGGTTGACTATGGCTACACCTTC; cdr3_aa: CASSAGRVDYGYTF; clone_size: many; d_call: -; v_call: TRBV7-2; j_call: TRBJ1-2
cdr3_nt: TGTGCCAGCAGCCTAGATGGAGGGAGTGGAGAGACCCAGTACTTC; cdr3_aa: CASSLDGGSGETQYF; clone_size: few; d_call: -; v_call: TRBV11-3; j_call: TRBJ2-5
cdr3_nt: TGTGCCAGCAGCCCTCGGACTAGCGGGAGGGGGAACATTCAGTACTTC; cdr3_aa: CASSPRTSGRGNIQYF; clone_size: many; d_call: TRBD2; v_call: TRBV7-2; j_call: TRBJ2-4
cdr3_nt: TGTGCCAGCAGTTTATCCTCCGGGGCCTTGGAGACCCAGTACTTC; cdr3_aa: CASSLSSGALETQYF; clone_size: many; d_call: -; v_call: TRBV28; j_call: TRBJ2-5
cdr3_nt: TGTGCCAGCAGTTACTCGGGGCAGTTATACAATGAGCAGTTCTTC; cdr3_aa: CASSYSGQLYNEQFF; clone_size: few; d_call: -; v_call: TRBV6-2/TRBV6-3; j_call: TRBJ2-1
cdr3_nt: TGTGCCAGCAGTCAGGGACTAGGGTGGGATGAGCAGTTCTTC; cdr3_aa: CASSQGLGWDEQFF; clone_size: few; d_call: TRBD2; v_call: TRBV12-3/TRBV12-4; j_call: TRBJ2-1
cdr3_nt: TGCAGCGTTGAAAGGGGAGGGGACACTGAAGCTTTCTTT; cdr3_aa: CSVERGGDTEAFF; clone_size: -; d_call: -; v_call: TRBV29-1; j_call: TRBJ1-1
cdr3_nt: TGTGCCAGCAGCACGGGACTGCACCCTGGAAACACCATATATTTT; cdr3_aa: CASSTGLHPGNTIYF; clone_size: many; d_call: -; v_call: TRBV7-2; j_call: TRBJ1-3
cdr3_nt: TGTGCCAGCAGTCCCCGAGGCAGGGGGCTTAGCTATGGCTACACCTTC; cdr3_aa: CASSPRGRGLSYGYTF; clone_size: -; d_call: TRBD1; v_call: TRBV12-3/TRBV12-4; j_call: TRBJ1-2
cdr3_nt: TGTGCCAGCAGCCCTCAGAGCTCCTACAATGAGCAGTTCTTC; cdr3_aa: CASSPQSSYNEQFF; clone_size: many; d_call: -; v_call: TRBV7-2; j_call: TRBJ2-1
cdr3_nt: TGTGCCAGCAGCCCCCCCGGGCCAGGGGCCAACGTCCTGACTTTC; cdr3_aa: CASSPPGPGANVLTF; clone_size: many; d_call: -; v_call: TRBV5-6; j_call: TRBJ2-6
cdr3_nt: TGTGCCAGCAGTTTAGCGTGGTCGGGGCAAGAGACCCAGTACTTC; cdr3_aa: CASSLAWSGQETQYF; clone_size: many; d_call: -; v_call: TRBV12-3/TRBV12-4; j_call: TRBJ2-5
cdr3_nt: TGCAGCGTTGCGGCAGGGGGGTCCGAAAAACTGTTTTTT; cdr3_aa: CSVAAGGSEKLFF; clone_size: many; d_call: TRBD1; v_call: TRBV29-1; j_call: TRBJ1-4
cdr3_nt: TGTGCCAGCAGCTTAAGGTGGGCGGGAGCCAGAACAGATACGCAGTATTTT; cdr3_aa: CASSLRWAGARTDTQYF; clone_size: few; d_call: TRBD2; v_call: TRBV7-2; j_call: TRBJ2-3
cdr3_nt: TGTGCCAGTAGTCCTGACAGCGCCAATCAGCCCCAGCATTTT; cdr3_aa: CASSPDSANQPQHF; clone_size: many; d_call: -; v_call: TRBV19; j_call: TRBJ1-5
cdr3_nt: TGTGCCAGTAGTATCCCCAGCCGGAACACTGAAGCTTTCTTT; cdr3_aa: CASSIPSRNTEAFF; clone_size: many; d_call: -; v_call: TRBV19; j_call: TRBJ1-1
cdr3_nt: TGTGCCAGCAGTTTACCCTCCCCTGAGGGAGGGGAGACCCAGTACTTC; cdr3_aa: CASSLPSPEGGETQYF; clone_size: many; d_call: TRBD2; v_call: TRBV7-2; j_call: TRBJ2-5
cdr3_nt: TGCGCCAGCAGCTTCCGCTCAGGGGGCTCCTACAATGAGCAGTTCTTC; cdr3_aa: CASSFRSGGSYNEQFF; clone_size: many; d_call: TRBD1; v_call: TRBV5-1; j_call: TRBJ2-1
cdr3_nt: TGTGCCAGCAGCCTGAGGAGGACGCCCAACACCGGGGAGCTGTTTTTT; cdr3_aa: CASSLRRTPNTGELFF; clone_size: many; d_call: -; v_call: TRBV3-1; j_call: TRBJ2-2
cdr3_nt: TGTGCCAGCAGCTTCGGACTAGCGGGTCGGACAGATACGCAGTATTTT; cdr3_aa: CASSFGLAGRTDTQYF; clone_size: many; d_call: TRBD2; v_call: TRBV11-3; j_call: TRBJ2-3
cdr3_nt: TGCGCCAGCAGTCTTCCGACTGGGGGGACTGAAGCTTTCTTT; cdr3_aa: CASSLPTGGTEAFF; clone_size: many; d_call: -; v_call: TRBV23-1; j_call: TRBJ1-1
cdr3_nt: TGCGCCAGCAGCTTGGAGGGGAATGGAATGAACACTGAAGCTTTCTTT; cdr3_aa: CASSLEGNGMNTEAFF; clone_size: -; d_call: -; v_call: TRBV5-1; j_call: TRBJ1-1
cdr3_nt: TGTGCCAGCAGTTTGGGCCAGGGCATATTCTATGGCTACACCTTC; cdr3_aa: CASSLGQGIFYGYTF; clone_size: -; d_call: -; v_call: TRBV12-3/TRBV12-4; j_call: TRBJ1-2
cdr3_nt: TGTGCCAGCAGCTTAGCGCCTAGCGGGATGGGGGATACGCAGTATTTT; cdr3_aa: CASSLAPSGMGDTQYF; clone_size: many; d_call: TRBD2; v_call: TRBV7-2; j_call: TRBJ2-3
cdr3_nt: TGTGCCAGCAGCTTCTCAGCTAGCGGGGGACAAGAGACCCAGTACTTC; cdr3_aa: CASSFSASGGQETQYF; clone_size: -; d_call: TRBD2; v_call: TRBV13; j_call: TRBJ2-5
cdr3_nt: TGTGCCAGCAGCCCGGCTCCCCTAGCCACCACAGATACGCAGTATTTT; cdr3_aa: CASSPAPLATTDTQYF; clone_size: -; d_call: -; v_call: TRBV5-4; j_call: TRBJ2-3
cdr3_nt: TGCGCCAGCAGCCCCCTAGCGGGAGGGCCAGGGGAGCAGTTCTTC; cdr3_aa: CASSPLAGGPGEQFF; clone_size: -; d_call: TRBD2; v_call: TRBV4-3; j_call: TRBJ2-1
cdr3_nt: TGCAGTGCCGTCCCAACAGGGTCCCAAGAGGCCCAGTACTTC; cdr3_aa: CSAVPTGSQEAQYF; clone_size: -; d_call: -; v_call: TRBV20-1; j_call: TRBJ2-5
cdr3_nt: TGCAGTGCCGGCGACAGGGGTGGAGAGACCCAGTACTTC; cdr3_aa: CSAGDRGGETQYF; clone_size: few; d_call: TRBD1; v_call: TRBV20-1; j_call: TRBJ2-5
cdr3_nt: TGTGCCAGCAGGGCAGGGGTAGGGGGCTACACCTTC; cdr3_aa: CASRAGVGGYTF; clone_size: many; d_call: -; v_call: TRBV28; j_call: TRBJ1-2